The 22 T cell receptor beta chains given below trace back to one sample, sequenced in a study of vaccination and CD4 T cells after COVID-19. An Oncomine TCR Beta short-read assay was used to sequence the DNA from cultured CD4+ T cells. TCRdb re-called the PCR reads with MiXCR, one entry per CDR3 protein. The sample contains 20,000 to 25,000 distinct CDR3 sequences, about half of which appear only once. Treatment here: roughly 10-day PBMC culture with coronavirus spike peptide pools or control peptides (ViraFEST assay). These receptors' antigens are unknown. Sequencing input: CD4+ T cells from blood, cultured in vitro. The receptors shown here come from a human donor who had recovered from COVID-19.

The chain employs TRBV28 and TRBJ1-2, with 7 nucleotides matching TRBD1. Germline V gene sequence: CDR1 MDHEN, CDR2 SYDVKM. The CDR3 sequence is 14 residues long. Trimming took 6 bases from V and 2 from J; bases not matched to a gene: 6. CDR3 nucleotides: TGTGCCAGCAGCCCACCGACAGGGAACTATGGCTACACCTTC. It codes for CASSPPTGNYGYTF.

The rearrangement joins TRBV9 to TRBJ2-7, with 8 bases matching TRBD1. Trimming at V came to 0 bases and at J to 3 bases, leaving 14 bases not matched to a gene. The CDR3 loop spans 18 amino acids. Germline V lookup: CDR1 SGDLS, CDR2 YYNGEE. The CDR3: CASSVEPPSGGINYEQYF. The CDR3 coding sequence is TGTGCCAGCAGCGTAGAGCCCCCTTCAGGGGGCATAAACTACGAGCAGTACTTC.

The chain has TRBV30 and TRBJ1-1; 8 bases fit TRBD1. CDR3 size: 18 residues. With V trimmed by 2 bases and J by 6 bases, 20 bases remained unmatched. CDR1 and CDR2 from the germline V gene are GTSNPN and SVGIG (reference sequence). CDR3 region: CAWSKREAGGQGRPEAFF. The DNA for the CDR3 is TGTGCCTGGAGTAAACGGGAAGCAGGGGGCCAGGGGAGACCTGAAGCTTTCTTT.

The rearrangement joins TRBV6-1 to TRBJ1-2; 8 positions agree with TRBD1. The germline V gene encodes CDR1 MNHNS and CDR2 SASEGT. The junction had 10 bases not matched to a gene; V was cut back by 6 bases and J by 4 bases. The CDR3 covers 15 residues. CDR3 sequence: CASRIDGTGTYGYTF. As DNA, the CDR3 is TGTGCCAGCAGGATCGACGGGACAGGAACCTATGGCTACACCTTC.

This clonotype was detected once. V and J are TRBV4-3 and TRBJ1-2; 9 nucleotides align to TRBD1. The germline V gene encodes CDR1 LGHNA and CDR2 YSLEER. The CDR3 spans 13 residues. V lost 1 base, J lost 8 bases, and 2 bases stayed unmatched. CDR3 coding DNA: TGCGCCAGCAGCCAAGGGACAGGGGTCGGCTACACCTTC. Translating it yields CASSQGTGVGYTF.

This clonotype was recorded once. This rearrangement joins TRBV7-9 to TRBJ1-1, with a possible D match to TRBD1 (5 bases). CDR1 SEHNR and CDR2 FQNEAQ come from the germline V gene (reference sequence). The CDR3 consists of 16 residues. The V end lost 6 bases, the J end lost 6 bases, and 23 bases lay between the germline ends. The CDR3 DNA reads TGTGCCAGCAGAATAGAGTTGGGACGCGGAGCTTCTGAAGCTTTCTTT. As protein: CASRIELGRGASEAFF.

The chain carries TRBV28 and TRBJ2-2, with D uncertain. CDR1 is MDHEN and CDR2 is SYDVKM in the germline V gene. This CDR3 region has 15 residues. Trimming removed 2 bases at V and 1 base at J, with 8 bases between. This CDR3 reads CASSLVHKNTGELFF. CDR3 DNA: TGTGCCAGCAGTTTAGTCCATAAGAACACCGGGGAGCTGTTTTTT.

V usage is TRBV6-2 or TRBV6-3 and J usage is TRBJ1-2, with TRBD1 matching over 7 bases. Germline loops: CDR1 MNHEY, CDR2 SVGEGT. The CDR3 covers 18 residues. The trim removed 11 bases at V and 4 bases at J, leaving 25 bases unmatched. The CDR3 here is CASRWRGGAGQESYGYTF. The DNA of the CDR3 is TGTGCCTCCAGGTGGAGGGGGGGGGCCGGACAGGAGAGCTATGGCTACACCTTC.

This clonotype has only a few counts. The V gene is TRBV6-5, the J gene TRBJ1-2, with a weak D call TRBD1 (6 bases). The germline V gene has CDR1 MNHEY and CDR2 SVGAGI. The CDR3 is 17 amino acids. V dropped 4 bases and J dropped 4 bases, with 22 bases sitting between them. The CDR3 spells CASSSLYSTGAIYGYTF. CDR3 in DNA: TGTGCCAGCAGTTCCCTCTACTCGACAGGTGCTATCTATGGCTACACCTTC.

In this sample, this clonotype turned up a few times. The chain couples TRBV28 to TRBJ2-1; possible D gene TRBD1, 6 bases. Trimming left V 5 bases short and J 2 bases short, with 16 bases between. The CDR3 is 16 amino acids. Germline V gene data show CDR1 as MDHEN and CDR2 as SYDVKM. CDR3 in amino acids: CASSTQTGNTYNEQFF. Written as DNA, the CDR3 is TGTGCCAGCAGTACCCAAACAGGGAACACCTACAATGAGCAGTTCTTC.

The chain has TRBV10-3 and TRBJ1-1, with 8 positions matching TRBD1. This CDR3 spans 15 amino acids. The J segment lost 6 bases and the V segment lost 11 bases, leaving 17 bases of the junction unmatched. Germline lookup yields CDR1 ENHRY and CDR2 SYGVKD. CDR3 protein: CALRTGISVSSEAFF. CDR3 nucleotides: TGTGCCTTACGGACAGGGATCTCGGTAAGTTCTGAAGCTTTCTTT.

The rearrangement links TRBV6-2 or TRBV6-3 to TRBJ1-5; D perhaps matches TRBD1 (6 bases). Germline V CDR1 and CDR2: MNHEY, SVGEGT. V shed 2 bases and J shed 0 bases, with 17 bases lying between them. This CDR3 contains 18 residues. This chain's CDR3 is CASSYGGPWEYSNQPQHF. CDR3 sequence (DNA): TGTGCCAGCAGTTACGGGGGCCCATGGGAGTATAGCAATCAGCCCCAGCATTTT.

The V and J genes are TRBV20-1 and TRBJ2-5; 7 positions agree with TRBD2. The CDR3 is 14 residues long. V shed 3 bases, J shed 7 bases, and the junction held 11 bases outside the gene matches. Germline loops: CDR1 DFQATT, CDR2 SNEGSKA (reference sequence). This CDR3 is CSASGLAASGTQYF. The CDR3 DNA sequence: TGCAGTGCTAGCGGGCTAGCGGCAAGCGGGACCCAGTACTTC.

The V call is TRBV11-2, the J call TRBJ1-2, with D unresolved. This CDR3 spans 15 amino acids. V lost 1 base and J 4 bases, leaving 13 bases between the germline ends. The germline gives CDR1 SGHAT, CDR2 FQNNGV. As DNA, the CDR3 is TGTGCCAGCAGCTTAGTCATAGGAAAAGGCTATGGCTACACCTTC. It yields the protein CASSLVIGKGYGYTF.

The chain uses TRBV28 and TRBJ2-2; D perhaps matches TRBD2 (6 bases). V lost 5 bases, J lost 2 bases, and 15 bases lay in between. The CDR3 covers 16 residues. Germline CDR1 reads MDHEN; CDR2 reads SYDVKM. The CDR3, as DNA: TGTGCCAGCAGTCCGCGGGGTAGGGGAAACACCGGGGAGCTGTTTTTT. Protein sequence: CASSPRGRGNTGELFF.

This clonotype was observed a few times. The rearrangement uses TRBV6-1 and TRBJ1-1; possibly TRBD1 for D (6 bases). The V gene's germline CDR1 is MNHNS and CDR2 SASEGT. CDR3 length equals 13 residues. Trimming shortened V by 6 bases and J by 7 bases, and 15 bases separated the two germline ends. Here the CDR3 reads CASRNQGLSEAFF. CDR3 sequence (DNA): TGTGCCAGCAGGAACCAGGGGCTCAGTGAAGCTTTCTTT.

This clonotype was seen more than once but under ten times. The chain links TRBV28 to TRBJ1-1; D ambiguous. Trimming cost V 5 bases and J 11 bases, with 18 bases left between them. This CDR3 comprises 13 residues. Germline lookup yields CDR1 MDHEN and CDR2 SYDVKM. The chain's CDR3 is CASSRDAWGEAFF. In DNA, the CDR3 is TGTGCCAGCAGTCGCGACGCATGGGGAGAGGCTTTCTTT.

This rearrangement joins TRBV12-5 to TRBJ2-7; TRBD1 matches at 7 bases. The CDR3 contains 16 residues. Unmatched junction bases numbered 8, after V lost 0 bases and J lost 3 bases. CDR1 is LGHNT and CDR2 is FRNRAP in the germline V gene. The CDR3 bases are TGTGCTAGTGGTTTGGTAGTAGGGACAGTACACTACGAGCAGTACTTC. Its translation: CASGLVVGTVHYEQYF. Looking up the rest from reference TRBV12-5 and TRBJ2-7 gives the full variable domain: DARVTQTPRHKVTEMGQEVTMRCQPILGHNTVFWYRQTMMQGLELLAYFRNRAPLDDSGMPKDRFSAEMPDATLATLKIQPSEPRDSAVYFCASGLVVGTVHYEQYFGPGTRLTVT.

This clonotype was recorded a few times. The DNA of the CDR3 is TGTGCCAGCAGCTTATACACTGAAGCTTTCTTT. Translated, it gives CASSLYTEAFF. The chain employs TRBV7-2 and TRBJ1-1; D gene ambiguous. V shed 2 bases and J shed 3 bases, with 1 base lying between them. Germline V gene sequence: CDR1 SGHTA, CDR2 FQGNSA. The CDR3 extends over 11 amino acids.

The DNA for the CDR3 is TGCAGTGCTAGAGATCAAGGCAGGGCATATGAAAAACTGTTTTTT. This gives the protein CSARDQGRAYEKLFF. The rearrangement joins TRBV20-1 to TRBJ1-4; D might be TRBD1 (5 bases). The V end was cut by 0 bases, the J end by 6 bases, with 14 bases between. The CDR3 is 15 amino acids. In germline, CDR1 is DFQATT, CDR2 SNEGSKA (reference sequence).

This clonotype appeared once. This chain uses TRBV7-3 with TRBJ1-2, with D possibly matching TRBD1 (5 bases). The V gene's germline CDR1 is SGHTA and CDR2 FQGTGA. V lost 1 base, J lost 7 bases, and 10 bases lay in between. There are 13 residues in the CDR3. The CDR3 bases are TGTGCCAGCAGCTTAAAGGGGACGGGTGGCTACACCTTC. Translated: CASSLKGTGGYTF.

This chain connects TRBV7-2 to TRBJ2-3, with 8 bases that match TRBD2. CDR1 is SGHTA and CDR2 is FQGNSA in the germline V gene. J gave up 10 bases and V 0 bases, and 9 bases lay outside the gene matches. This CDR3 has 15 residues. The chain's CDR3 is CASSLAAGDLGSQYF. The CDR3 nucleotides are TGTGCCAGCAGCTTAGCAGCGGGAGACTTGGGTTCGCAGTATTTT.